This is a list of T cell receptor beta chains from one sample in a study of CD8 T cells in ankylosing spondylitis. TCRdb called the 5' RACE reads again in MiXCR, with one record for every CDR3 protein. The sample has under 400,000 distinct CDR3 sequences, 11% seen once; the top ten hold roughly 9.2%. The specimen sequenced was blood, either unsorted or a sorted T cell fraction (not recorded which). The receptors were sampled from a female donor with ankylosing spondylitis or in good health (not recorded which). Both conserved end residues are part of each CDR3. Each record gives: D gene, V gene, J gene, clone size, CDR3 protein, CDR3 DNA. A D gene is named only where the DNA matches it firmly. Rows give clone size only sometimes, using once, few, many, or a class for an expanded clone.

D gene: TRBD1; V gene: TRBV5-1; J gene: TRBJ2-1; clone size: .; CDR3 protein: CASSLGQGKNEQFF; CDR3 DNA: TGCGCCAGCAGCTTGGGACAGGGGAAAAATGAGCAGTTCTTC
D gene: .; V gene: TRBV12-3/TRBV12-4; J gene: TRBJ1-3; clone size: few; CDR3 protein: CASSLRGLVDTIYF; CDR3 DNA: TGTGCCAGCAGTCTAAGGGGGTTGGTAGACACCATATATTTT
D gene: .; V gene: TRBV12-3/TRBV12-4; J gene: TRBJ1-1; clone size: many; CDR3 protein: CASSLGPRKIEAFF; CDR3 DNA: TGTGCCAGCAGTTTAGGGCCGAGGAAGATAGAAGCTTTCTTT
D gene: .; V gene: TRBV20-1; J gene: TRBJ1-5; clone size: many; CDR3 protein: CSARRGGLNSNQPQHF; CDR3 DNA: TGCAGTGCTCGCCGGGGGGGACTAAATAGCAATCAGCCCCAGCATTTT
D gene: .; V gene: TRBV5-1; J gene: TRBJ1-2; clone size: many; CDR3 protein: CASSSTLVEGYTF; CDR3 DNA: TGCGCCAGCAGCTCAACGCTCGTGGAGGGCTACACCTTC
D gene: TRBD2; V gene: TRBV12-3/TRBV12-4; J gene: TRBJ2-6; clone size: .; CDR3 protein: CASSPLAGGHSGANVLTF; CDR3 DNA: TGTGCCAGCAGTCCGCTAGCGGGGGGACACTCTGGGGCCAACGTCCTGACTTTC
D gene: .; V gene: TRBV11-2; J gene: TRBJ1-2; clone size: many; CDR3 protein: CASSNRLDGYTF; CDR3 DNA: TGTGCCAGCAGCAACCGTCTGGATGGCTACACCTTC
D gene: .; V gene: TRBV19; J gene: TRBJ2-4; clone size: .; CDR3 protein: CASSPPLQYF; CDR3 DNA: TGTGCCAGTAGTCCCCCTCTTCAGTACTTC
D gene: .; V gene: TRBV5-1; J gene: TRBJ2-7; clone size: .; CDR3 protein: CASSLSPSGGHEQYF; CDR3 DNA: TGCGCCAGCAGCTTATCGCCCAGCGGCGGCCACGAGCAGTACTTC
D gene: .; V gene: TRBV7-2; J gene: TRBJ1-2; clone size: many; CDR3 protein: CASSLGGSNYGYTF; CDR3 DNA: TGTGCCAGCAGCTTGGGAGGATCTAACTATGGCTACACCTTC
D gene: .; V gene: TRBV5-1; J gene: TRBJ2-5; clone size: .; CDR3 protein: CASSLGSQTQTQYF; CDR3 DNA: TGCGCCAGCAGCTTGGGTAGTCAGACGCAGACCCAGTACTTC
D gene: .; V gene: TRBV11-2; J gene: TRBJ2-1; clone size: .; CDR3 protein: CASSRDLAVNEQFF; CDR3 DNA: TGTGCCAGCAGCCGGGACCTCGCCGTGAATGAGCAGTTCTTC
D gene: TRBD2; V gene: TRBV2; J gene: TRBJ2-1; clone size: few; CDR3 protein: CASSPGTSRGGEQFF; CDR3 DNA: TGTGCCAGCAGCCCCGGGACTAGTCGAGGCGGTGAGCAGTTCTTC
D gene: .; V gene: TRBV20-1; J gene: TRBJ2-2; clone size: many; CDR3 protein: CSARDMTRNTGELFF; CDR3 DNA: TGCAGTGCTAGAGATATGACCAGGAACACCGGGGAGCTGTTTTTT
D gene: TRBD1; V gene: TRBV28; J gene: TRBJ1-1; clone size: many; CDR3 protein: CASSLWGLGQLNTEAFF; CDR3 DNA: TGTGCCAGCAGTTTATGGGGTTTGGGACAGCTGAACACTGAAGCTTTCTTT
D gene: .; V gene: TRBV3-1; J gene: TRBJ2-2; clone size: few; CDR3 protein: CASSPEAFLWDTTGELFF; CDR3 DNA: TGTGCCAGCAGCCCAGAAGCTTTTTTATGGGACACCACCGGGGAGCTGTTTTTT
D gene: TRBD1; V gene: TRBV5-5; J gene: TRBJ2-7; clone size: few; CDR3 protein: CASSRYARDRVPWEQYF; CDR3 DNA: TGTGCCAGCAGCCGCTACGCGCGGGACAGGGTTCCTTGGGAGCAGTACTTC
D gene: TRBD2; V gene: TRBV20-1; J gene: TRBJ2-1; clone size: many; CDR3 protein: CSARFLAGYNEQFF; CDR3 DNA: TGCAGTGCTAGATTTCTAGCGGGGTACAATGAGCAGTTCTTC
D gene: TRBD2; V gene: TRBV20-1; J gene: TRBJ2-3; clone size: many; CDR3 protein: CSVPTSADTQYF; CDR3 DNA: TGCAGTGTCCCGACTAGCGCCGATACGCAGTATTTT
D gene: .; V gene: TRBV29-1; J gene: TRBJ2-2; clone size: many; CDR3 protein: CSVVAGLNTGELFF; CDR3 DNA: TGCAGCGTTGTCGCGGGGCTGAACACCGGGGAGCTGTTTTTT
D gene: TRBD1; V gene: TRBV5-1; J gene: TRBJ1-5; clone size: many; CDR3 protein: CASSLGTGRVDQPQHF; CDR3 DNA: TGCGCCAGCAGCTTAGGGACAGGGAGGGTTGATCAGCCCCAGCATTTT
D gene: TRBD1; V gene: TRBV19; J gene: TRBJ2-1; clone size: .; CDR3 protein: CASSDEGASYNEQFF; CDR3 DNA: TGTGCCAGTAGTGATGAGGGGGCCAGCTACAATGAGCAGTTCTTC
D gene: TRBD1; V gene: TRBV6-5; J gene: TRBJ2-5; clone size: .; CDR3 protein: CASSFVRDRYQETQYF; CDR3 DNA: TGTGCCAGCAGTTTCGTCCGGGACAGATATCAAGAGACCCAGTACTTC
D gene: .; V gene: TRBV7-2; J gene: TRBJ1-3; clone size: .; CDR3 protein: CASSLRRTEAGNTIYF; CDR3 DNA: TGTGCCAGCAGCCTACGAAGGACTGAAGCTGGAAACACCATATATTTT
D gene: .; V gene: TRBV2; J gene: TRBJ2-1; clone size: .; CDR3 protein: CASSETGSALYNEQFF; CDR3 DNA: TGTGCCAGCAGTGAAACCGGGAGCGCCCTCTACAATGAGCAGTTCTTC
D gene: .; V gene: TRBV28; J gene: TRBJ1-3; clone size: .; CDR3 protein: CASSFLSSPSGNTIYF; CDR3 DNA: TGTGCCAGCAGTTTTCTAAGTTCCCCCTCTGGAAACACCATATATTTT
D gene: TRBD2; V gene: TRBV6-2/TRBV6-3; J gene: TRBJ2-5; clone size: many; CDR3 protein: CASSFGLAGKETQYF; CDR3 DNA: TGTGCCAGCAGTTTTGGACTAGCGGGGAAAGAGACCCAGTACTTC
D gene: TRBD2; V gene: TRBV29-1; J gene: TRBJ2-1; clone size: few; CDR3 protein: CSTSPSGRGEQFF; CDR3 DNA: TGCAGCACTTCCCCCAGCGGGAGAGGTGAGCAGTTCTTC
D gene: .; V gene: TRBV10-3; J gene: TRBJ1-1; clone size: many; CDR3 protein: CAIREDTEAFF; CDR3 DNA: TGTGCCATCAGGGAGGACACTGAAGCTTTCTTT
D gene: TRBD1; V gene: TRBV9; J gene: TRBJ2-1; clone size: many; CDR3 protein: CASSVATGGINEQFF; CDR3 DNA: TGTGCCAGCAGCGTAGCTACAGGGGGCATCAATGAGCAGTTCTTC
D gene: .; V gene: TRBV20-1; J gene: TRBJ2-7; clone size: many; CDR3 protein: CSAPRAGSYEQYF; CDR3 DNA: TGCAGTGCCCCCAGGGCGGGATCCTACGAGCAGTACTTC
D gene: .; V gene: TRBV3-1; J gene: TRBJ1-1; clone size: many; CDR3 protein: CASSARSFQGYTEAFF; CDR3 DNA: TGTGCCAGCAGCGCCCGGAGTTTTCAGGGGTACACTGAAGCTTTCTTT
D gene: .; V gene: TRBV5-5; J gene: TRBJ2-3; clone size: many; CDR3 protein: CASSLVGEPDTQYF; CDR3 DNA: TGTGCCAGCAGCTTGGTGGGGGAACCAGATACGCAGTATTTT
D gene: TRBD1; V gene: TRBV5-5; J gene: TRBJ1-6; clone size: .; CDR3 protein: CASTLGQGNSPLHF; CDR3 DNA: TGTGCCAGCACTTTAGGACAGGGAAATTCACCCCTCCACTTT
D gene: .; V gene: TRBV7-3; J gene: TRBJ1-6; clone size: few; CDR3 protein: CASSLQGNQNSPLHF; CDR3 DNA: TGTGCCAGCAGCTTACAGGGCAACCAGAATTCACCCCTCCACTTT
D gene: .; V gene: TRBV28; J gene: TRBJ2-1; clone size: few; CDR3 protein: CASSLGSIGSLGEQFF; CDR3 DNA: TGTGCCAGCAGTTTGGGGTCTATAGGGAGCTTAGGCGAGCAGTTCTTC
D gene: .; V gene: TRBV7-9; J gene: TRBJ1-4; clone size: .; CDR3 protein: CASQEGSTNEKLFF; CDR3 DNA: TGTGCCAGCCAGGAGGGGTCAACTAATGAAAAACTGTTTTTT
D gene: .; V gene: TRBV29-1; J gene: TRBJ1-2; clone size: .; CDR3 protein: CSVLGTGYGYTF; CDR3 DNA: TGCAGCGTTTTAGGGACCGGATATGGCTACACCTTC
D gene: .; V gene: TRBV20-1; J gene: TRBJ2-7; clone size: many; CDR3 protein: CSAGLIRYEQYF; CDR3 DNA: TGCAGTGCTGGACTTATACGCTACGAGCAGTACTTC
D gene: .; V gene: TRBV28; J gene: TRBJ2-6; clone size: few; CDR3 protein: CASTWRTVGANVLTF; CDR3 DNA: TGTGCCAGTACTTGGCGGACGGTCGGGGCCAACGTCCTGACTTTC
D gene: TRBD1; V gene: TRBV20-1; J gene: TRBJ2-3; clone size: many; CDR3 protein: CSASRDRATIRTDTQYF; CDR3 DNA: TGCAGTGCTTCCCGGGACAGGGCTACTATTCGCACAGATACGCAGTATTTT
D gene: .; V gene: TRBV30; J gene: TRBJ2-4; clone size: few; CDR3 protein: CAWSVRGSGKDIQYF; CDR3 DNA: TGTGCCTGGAGCGTGAGGGGGTCAGGGAAAGACATTCAGTACTTC
D gene: TRBD2; V gene: TRBV20-1; J gene: TRBJ2-5; clone size: few; CDR3 protein: CSARGRRETQYF; CDR3 DNA: TGCAGTGCCCGCGGGAGACGAGAGACCCAGTACTTC